This is a list of T cell receptor beta chains from one sample in a study of CD8+ T cells in alopecia areata. Sequenced by immunoSEQ multiplex PCR; TCRdb stores in-frame clones only, minus some. The data hold 150,000 to 200,000 clones, with roughly 60% observed a single time. Sample: CD4+ T cells sorted from blood, taken between weeks 55 and 70, from a patient treated with tofacitinib. These receptors came from a human donor with alopecia areata. Both conserved end residues are part of each CDR3. Expanded clones get a size class; other rows say once, few or many, or leave the size out.

v_call: TRBV5-5; clone_size: few; cdr3_aa: CASSRRQGIKFF
v_call: TRBV5-5; clone_size: -; cdr3_aa: CASSRDRVDYGYTF
v_call: TRBV9; clone_size: -; cdr3_aa: CASSPKTRRAGEAFF
v_call: TRBV4-1; clone_size: few; cdr3_aa: CASSPRRGGQPQHF
v_call: TRBV5-1; clone_size: -; cdr3_aa: CASSFNTGNTEAFF
v_call: TRBV19; clone_size: many; cdr3_aa: CASREAGTGAGSYEQYF
v_call: TRBV9; clone_size: -; cdr3_aa: CASSVGGQGLHLYGYTF
v_call: TRBV7-9; clone_size: -; cdr3_aa: CASSLTGTGFFTF
v_call: TRBV11-1; clone_size: -; cdr3_aa: CASSPGTGYGYTF
v_call: TRBV29-1; clone_size: -; cdr3_aa: CSVDGDPNYGYTF
v_call: TRBV29-1; clone_size: -; cdr3_aa: CSGTGTSGTDTQYF
v_call: TRBV29-1; clone_size: -; cdr3_aa: CSVEADLTGREQYF
v_call: TRBV28; clone_size: -; cdr3_aa: CASSLPPTQYF
v_call: TRBV7-2; clone_size: -; cdr3_aa: CASSLAFNQPQHF
v_call: TRBV5-1; clone_size: once; cdr3_aa: CASSLAPQGAYTEAFF
v_call: TRBV6-5; clone_size: -; cdr3_aa: CASSTPTGGTYGYTF
v_call: TRBV29-1; clone_size: -; cdr3_aa: CSAGADTEAFF
v_call: TRBV5-6; clone_size: -; cdr3_aa: CASYSSGANVLTF
v_call: TRBV5-6; clone_size: -; cdr3_aa: CASSPYTGQGDYGYTF
v_call: TRBV7-9; clone_size: -; cdr3_aa: CASSLVVPDTQYF
v_call: TRBV7-2; clone_size: -; cdr3_aa: CASSISSGGTGTQYF
v_call: TRBV9; clone_size: once; cdr3_aa: CASSKANYGYTF
v_call: TRBV5-1; clone_size: few; cdr3_aa: CASGFWTVFVGYTF
v_call: TRBV5-4; clone_size: -; cdr3_aa: CASSLGMGWDSPLHF
v_call: TRBV4-1; clone_size: -; cdr3_aa: CASRRYPPGGTEAFF
v_call: TRBV4-2; clone_size: -; cdr3_aa: CASSPGTQYGYTF
v_call: TRBV27; clone_size: -; cdr3_aa: CASRRLVGGSWEQYF
v_call: TRBV6-1; clone_size: once; cdr3_aa: CASSAPDRGTEAFF
v_call: TRBV7-8; clone_size: -; cdr3_aa: CASSLEGRGYTEAFF
v_call: TRBV4-2; clone_size: -; cdr3_aa: CASSQVNRWSNQPQHF
v_call: TRBV30; clone_size: -; cdr3_aa: CAWSVPRSRSLQNEQFF
v_call: TRBV5-1; clone_size: few; cdr3_aa: CASRPSTGGNYGYTF
v_call: TRBV7-6; clone_size: -; cdr3_aa: CASSLVTGSEGYTF
v_call: TRBV9; clone_size: -; cdr3_aa: CASSETVTDTQYF
v_call: TRBV27; clone_size: once; cdr3_aa: CASSFNRNEKLFF
v_call: TRBV7-2; clone_size: few; cdr3_aa: CASSSTVSGNTIYF
v_call: TRBV5-1; clone_size: -; cdr3_aa: CASRSGSSYNSPLHF
v_call: TRBV9; clone_size: -; cdr3_aa: CASSVGRASYEQYF
v_call: TRBV7-3; clone_size: few; cdr3_aa: CASSLFRADSYNEQFF
v_call: TRBV18; clone_size: -; cdr3_aa: CASMTEANTGELFF
v_call: TRBV19; clone_size: -; cdr3_aa: CASSTADTQYF
v_call: TRBV18; clone_size: -; cdr3_aa: CASSPRMTGSGETQYF
v_call: TRBV25-1; clone_size: -; cdr3_aa: CASSERGLGYEQYF
v_call: TRBV6-4; clone_size: many; cdr3_aa: CASRRQKRGPQHF
v_call: TRBV5-1; clone_size: -; cdr3_aa: CASSQTGNLEDTQYF